This note documents a single TCR beta chain sequence. This sample was taken from a study of OX40 agonist ivuxolimab in advanced cancers. Looking at the study overall: Six ivuxolimab dose levels, 0.01 to 10 mg/kg, were given intravenously every 2 weeks.

Assay used: immunoSEQ multiplex PCR; TCRdb lists only in-frame clones, some missing. This sample has 45,000 or so clones, with roughly 90% found just once. V lost 4 bases to trimming and J lost 1 base, with 12 bases between them. CDR3 length: 14 amino acids. In germline, CDR1 is SGDLS, CDR2 YYNGEE. The sequences come from CD4+ or CD8+ T cells sorted from blood, collected in a trial of the OX40 agonist ivuxolimab. This TCR came from an adult with an advanced solid tumor such as melanoma, head and neck, liver or kidney cancer. The chain employs TRBV9 and TRBJ2-7; D possibly matches TRBD1 or TRBD2 (7 bases each). CDR3 coding DNA: TGTGCCAGCAGCCCAGGGGGGGAGTCCTACGAGCAGTACTTC. Translated: CASSPGGESYEQYF. The variable domain in full, completed from reference TRBV9 and TRBJ2-7, reads DSGVTQTPKHLITATGQRVTLRCSPRSGDLSVYWYQQSLDQGLQFLIQYYNGEERAKGNILERFSAQQFPDLHSELNLSSLELGDSALYFCASSPGGESYEQYFGPGTRLTVT.